This T cell receptor beta chain was identified in a study of identical twins. Findings and limits, study-wide: Twins' excess sharing was less marked for out-of-frame beta sequences.

TCRdb called the 5' RACE reads again in MiXCR, with one record for every CDR3 protein. This sample has some 790,000 distinct CDR3 sequences; about 20% occur once, and the top ten carry roughly 14%. Trimming stripped 2 bases from V and 3 bases from J, with 12 bases between. Germline V lookup: CDR1 SGHRS, CDR2 YFSETQ. The CDR3 spans 14 residues. In the case of this clonotype: Its specificity is not known.

Another study also made use of these data, one on T cells expressing NK-cell markers. As reported in that work: Repertoire data for TCR beta were derived from sorted T cells (CD3+CD56+NKG2C+, CD3+CD56+NKG2C- and CD3+CD56-NKG2C+). Seven of the eight sequenced donors were classified as HCMV-seropositive, and one was classified as seronegative. These same clonotypes (in several donors) also led the CD3+CD56-NKG2C+ fraction.

Sequenced: PBMCs. The TCR sequence derives from a woman in her late teens or twenties in good health. V usage is TRBV5-1 and J usage is TRBJ2-7; weak D call: TRBD2 (6 bases). The CDR3 sequence is CASSFGLGSYEQYF. CDR3 bases: TGCGCCAGCAGCTTCGGGCTCGGGAGCTACGAGCAGTACTTC.